This TCR beta chain is from a study of CXCR3-negative and CXCR3-positive naive CD8 T cells. The CDR3 is 15 amino acids. In germline, CDR1 is SNHLY, CDR2 FYNNEI. About this clonotype itself: Its antigen is still unknown.

5' RACE with UMI labels generated the TRB cDNA libraries. Using the 5' RACE reads, TCRdb records one entry per CDR3 protein without DNA. The sample holds about 89,000 distinct CDR3 sequences. Study-wide points: Against CXCR3-negative naive cells, CXCR3-positive naive cells showed more hydrophobic TRB CDR3s.

Sample: naive CXCR3+ CD8+ T cells from blood. Subset defined: CD45RO-CCR7+CD27+CD95- naive CD8+ T cells expressing CXCR3 (TNR3+). This clonotype originated in a human donor in good health. Some clones in this sample may be carry-over from other donors' samples. The chain is built from TRBV2 and TRBJ2-5; lacking DNA, the TRBD2 call made by TCRdb goes unchecked. This CDR3 reads CASSETRLAWETQYF.